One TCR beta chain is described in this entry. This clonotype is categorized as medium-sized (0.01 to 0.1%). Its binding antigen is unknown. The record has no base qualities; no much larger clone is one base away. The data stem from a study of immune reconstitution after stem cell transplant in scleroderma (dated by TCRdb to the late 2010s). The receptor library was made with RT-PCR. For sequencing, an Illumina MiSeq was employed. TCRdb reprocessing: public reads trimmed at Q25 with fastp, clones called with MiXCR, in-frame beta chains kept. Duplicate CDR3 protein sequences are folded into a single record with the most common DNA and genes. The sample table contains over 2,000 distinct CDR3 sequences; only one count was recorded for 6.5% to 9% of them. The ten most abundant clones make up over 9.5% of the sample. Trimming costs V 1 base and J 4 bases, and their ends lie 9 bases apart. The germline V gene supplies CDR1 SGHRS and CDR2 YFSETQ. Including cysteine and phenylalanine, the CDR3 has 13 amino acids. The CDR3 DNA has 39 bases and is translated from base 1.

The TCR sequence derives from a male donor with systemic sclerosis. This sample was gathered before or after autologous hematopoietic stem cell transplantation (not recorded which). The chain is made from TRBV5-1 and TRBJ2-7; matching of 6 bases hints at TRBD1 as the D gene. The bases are TGCGCCAGCAGCTTGACAGGGTATTACGAGCAGTACTTC. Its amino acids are CASSLTGYYEQYF.